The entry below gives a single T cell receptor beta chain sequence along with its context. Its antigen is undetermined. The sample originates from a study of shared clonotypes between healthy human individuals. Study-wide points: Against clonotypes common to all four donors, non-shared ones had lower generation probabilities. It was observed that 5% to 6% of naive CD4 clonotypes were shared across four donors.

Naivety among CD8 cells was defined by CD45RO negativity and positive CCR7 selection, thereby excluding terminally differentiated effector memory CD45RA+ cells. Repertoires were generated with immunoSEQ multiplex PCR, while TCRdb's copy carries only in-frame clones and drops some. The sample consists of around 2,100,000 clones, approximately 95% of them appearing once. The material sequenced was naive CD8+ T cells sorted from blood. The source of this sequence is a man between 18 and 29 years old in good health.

This CDR3 reads CASSWGLAGGGPYNEQFF. The CDR3 region has the DNA TGTGCCAGCAGCTGGGGACTAGCGGGAGGAGGGCCCTACAATGAGCAGTTCTTC. V gene TRBV7-2 combines with J gene TRBJ2-1; 15 nucleotides align to TRBD2. CDR3 length equals 18 residues. J lost 2 bases, V lost 4 bases, and 6 bases had no gene match. Germline V gene lookup returns CDR1 SGHTA and CDR2 FQGNSA.